The rows below give T cell receptor beta chains drawn from one sample of a study of vaccination effects on CD4 cells after COVID-19. The antigens of these receptors remain unknown. Only in-frame clones appear in the TCRdb table, and some are missing; sequencing was by immunoSEQ multiplex PCR. The sample lists about 74,000 clones, about 74% occurring once. This specimen consisted of CD4+ T cells from PBMCs cultured without peptide, obtained before COVID-19 vaccination. The source is a human donor who received a COVID-19 vaccine. Each CDR3 is given with its conserved first and last residue. A D gene is named only where the DNA matches it firmly. Where a row states a size, it is once, few, many or the class of an expanded clone; other rows omit it.

j_call v_call d_call clone_size cdr3_nt cdr3_aa
TRBJ1-1 TRBV28 - - TGTGCCAGCAGTTTCAACACTGAAGCTTTCTTT CASSFNTEAFF
TRBJ1-5 TRBV23-1 - - TGCGCCAGCAGTTTGGGGGTTACGCCCCAGCATTTT CASSLGVTPQHF
TRBJ2-3 TRBV6-1 TRBD2 - TGTGCCAGCAGTGTTCTAGCGGGAGGCGTCACAGATACGCAGTATTTT CASSVLAGGVTDTQYF
TRBJ2-6 TRBV2 - - TGTGCCAGCACCGGGACGGCTGGGGCCAACGTCCTGACTTTC CASTGTAGANVLTF
TRBJ2-5 TRBV24-1 TRBD2 - TGTGCCACCAGTGACCCCAGTACTAGCGGGGTCGAGACCCAGTACTTC CATSDPSTSGVETQYF
TRBJ1-1 TRBV19 - - TGTGCCAGTAGTATCGGGAACACTGAAGCTTTCTTT CASSIGNTEAFF
TRBJ1-1 TRBV2 - - TGTGCCAGCATTCTAAGGACATTGAACACTGAAGCTTTCTTT CASILRTLNTEAFF
TRBJ2-5 TRBV7-2 TRBD2 - TGTGCCAGCAGCTTAGGGATCGGGGGGAAGGAGACCCAGTACTTC CASSLGIGGKETQYF
TRBJ2-5 TRBV9 TRBD2 - TGTGCCAGCGCGGGTGGCGGGGGGGCCGGGGAGACCCAGTACTTC CASAGGGGAGETQYF
TRBJ1-2 TRBV7-9 - - TGTGCCAGCAGCTTAGGAGCGGTTCAGGGAGGCTACACCTTC CASSLGAVQGGYTF
TRBJ2-1 TRBV5-5 TRBD1 - TGTGCCAGCAACCACCTACAGGGGGGCCACAATGAGCAGTTCTTC CASNHLQGGHNEQFF
TRBJ2-4 TRBV5-6 TRBD2 - TGTGCCAGCAGCCGAACTAGCGGGGTAAACATTCAGTACTTC CASSRTSGVNIQYF
TRBJ1-2 TRBV2 TRBD1 - TGTGCCAGCAGTGAAATCAGGGGGGCGTCGGATGGCTACACCTTC CASSEIRGASDGYTF
TRBJ1-1 TRBV5-1 - - TGCGCCAGCACGCCGGCAGGGACCAGGACTGAAGCTTTCTTT CASTPAGTRTEAFF
TRBJ1-1 TRBV7-8 - - TGTGCCAGCAGCTTTAGTTTCCAAGGGGATAGAGCTTTCTTT CASSFSFQGDRAFF
TRBJ1-6 TRBV11-2 - few TGTGCCAGCAGCCCCCGGGACACCCGGAATTCACCCCTCCACTTT CASSPRDTRNSPLHF
TRBJ1-1 TRBV18 TRBD1 - TGTGCCAGCCGTGGAACACAGGGGCTCGACACTGAAGCTTTCTTT CASRGTQGLDTEAFF
TRBJ2-3 TRBV19 - - TGTGCCTCGGCGGCCAGGAGGTCCGTCACAGATACGCAGTATTTT CASAARRSVTDTQYF
TRBJ1-1 TRBV20-1 - - TGCAGTGCTAGTCAACAGAACACTGAAGCTTTCTTT CSASQQNTEAFF
TRBJ1-2 TRBV6-5 - - TGTGCCAGCAGTCCAAAAAAGGGGGGGGGCTACACCTTC CASSPKKGGGYTF
TRBJ2-2 TRBV5-1 - few TGCGCCAGCAGCCCCAAGGGTCACGGGGAGCTGTTTTTT CASSPKGHGELFF
TRBJ1-2 TRBV25-1 TRBD1 many TGTGCCAGCAGGCCGGGACAGGGATCTGGAGGCTACACCTTC CASRPGQGSGGYTF
TRBJ1-4 TRBV7-2 - - TGTGCCAGCAGCCTTAGCCGGACAGTCTCAACTAATGAAAAACTGTTTTTT CASSLSRTVSTNEKLFF
TRBJ1-3 TRBV4-3 - - TGCGCCAGCAGCCAAGATCCGGCGGATGGAAACACCATATATTTT CASSQDPADGNTIYF
TRBJ2-5 TRBV18 - - TGTGCCAGCTCGCGGGACAGTAACCAAGAGACCCAGTACTTC CASSRDSNQETQYF
TRBJ1-6 TRBV24-1 - few TGTGCCACCAGTGACCCCCGGGACACGGGTAATTCACCCCTCCACTTT CATSDPRDTGNSPLHF
TRBJ2-3 TRBV7-8 TRBD2 - TGTGCCAGCAGGCGAGGAAGACTAGCGGCGTTTACAGATACGCAGTATTTT CASRRGRLAAFTDTQYF
TRBJ2-3 TRBV5-8 TRBD1 - TGTGCCAGCCCCCTCGCACTGGGACAGAGAAGCACAGATACGCAGTATTTT CASPLALGQRSTDTQYF
TRBJ1-2 TRBV5-1 TRBD1 - TGCGCCAGCAGCCAGGGGGGGGACTATGGCTACACCTTC CASSQGGDYGYTF
TRBJ1-6 TRBV6-5 TRBD1 - TGTGCCAGCAGTTACGACGGACAGGGGCTTTCACCCCTCCACTTT CASSYDGQGLSPLHF